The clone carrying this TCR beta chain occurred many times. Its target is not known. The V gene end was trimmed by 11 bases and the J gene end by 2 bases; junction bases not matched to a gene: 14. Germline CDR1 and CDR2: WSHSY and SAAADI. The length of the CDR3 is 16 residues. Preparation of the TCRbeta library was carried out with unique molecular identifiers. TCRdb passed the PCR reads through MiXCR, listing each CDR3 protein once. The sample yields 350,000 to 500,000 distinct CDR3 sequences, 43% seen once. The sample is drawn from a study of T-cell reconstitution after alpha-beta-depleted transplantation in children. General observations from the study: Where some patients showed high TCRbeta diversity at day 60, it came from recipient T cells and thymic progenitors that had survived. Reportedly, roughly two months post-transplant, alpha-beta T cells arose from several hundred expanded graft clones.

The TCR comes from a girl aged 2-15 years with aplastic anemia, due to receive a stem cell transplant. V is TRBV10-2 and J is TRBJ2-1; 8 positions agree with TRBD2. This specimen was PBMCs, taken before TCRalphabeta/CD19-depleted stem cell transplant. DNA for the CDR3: TGCGCCTCTCCGGGACTAGAAGCCTCCCCCTACAATGAGCAGTTCTTC. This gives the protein CASPGLEASPYNEQFF.